In this sample, the clone carrying this T cell receptor beta chain turned up a few times. The CDR3 covers 15 residues. Germline V CDR1 and CDR2: SGHTA, FQGNSA. V shed 6 bases, J shed 3 bases, and the junction held 4 bases outside the gene matches. The data are from a study of shared clonotypes between healthy human individuals. This table comes from immunoSEQ multiplex PCR, and its TCRdb copy is limited to in-frame clones, with some not included. The repertoire has approximately 640,000 clones, approximately 79% of them found once; the top ten carry 1.5% to 2%. This receptor was identified in a woman aged 25 to 39 in good health. The chain carries TRBV7-2 and TRBJ2-2; 10 nucleotides line up with TRBD1. Source material: memory CD4+ T cells sorted from blood. This sample's subset: CD45RA-negative fraction. The CDR3 coding sequence is TGTGCCAGCAGGGCCGGGACAGGGGACACCGGGGAGCTGTTTTTT. Encoded protein: CASRAGTGDTGELFF.